This T cell receptor beta chain was recorded in a study of T cell repertoires in cytomegalovirus infection. Points from the study as a whole: People with CMV and the relevant HLA were identified by cumulative public TCR beta family frequency.

TCRdb used MiXCR to reprocess the reads, holding one entry per CDR3 protein. The data hold about 920,000 distinct CDR3 sequences, with around a third observed a single time. Germline V gives CDR1 SGHTA, CDR2 FQGTGA. Trimming cost V 5 bases and J 4 bases; bases outside gene matches: 5. The CDR3 sequence is 16 residues long. This clonotype was found many times. Its antigen is not identified. The chain links TRBV7-3 to TRBJ2-3, with TRBD2 matching over 14 bases. The starting material was cultured CD8+ T cells from PBMCs, obtained from culture after CMV antigen stimulation. The source is a human donor in good health (CMV status not recorded). Some clones in this sample may be carry-over from other donors' samples. The CDR3 sequence: CASSPQGLAGADTQYF. CDR3 DNA: TGTGCCAGCAGCCCACAGGGACTAGCGGGGGCAGATACGCAGTATTTT.